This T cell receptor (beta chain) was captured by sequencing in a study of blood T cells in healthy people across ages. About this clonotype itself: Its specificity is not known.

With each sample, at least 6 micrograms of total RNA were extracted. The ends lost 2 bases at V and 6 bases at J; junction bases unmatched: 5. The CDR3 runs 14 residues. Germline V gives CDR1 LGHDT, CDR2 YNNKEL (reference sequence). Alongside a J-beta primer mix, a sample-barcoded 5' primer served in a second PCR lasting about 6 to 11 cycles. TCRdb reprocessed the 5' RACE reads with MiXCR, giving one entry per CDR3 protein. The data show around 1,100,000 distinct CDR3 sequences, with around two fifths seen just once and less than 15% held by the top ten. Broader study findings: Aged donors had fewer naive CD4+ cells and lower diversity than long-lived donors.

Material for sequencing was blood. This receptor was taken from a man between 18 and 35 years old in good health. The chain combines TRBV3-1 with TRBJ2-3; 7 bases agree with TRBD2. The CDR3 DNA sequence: TGTGCCAGCAGCCAACTAGCGGTCATGGATACGCAGTATTTT. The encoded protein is CASSQLAVMDTQYF.